This TCR beta chain is drawn from a study of T cells in Graves' hyperthyroidism and ophthalmopathy. Overall study results and limits: Model predictions of ophthalmopathy came a median about 6.3 months before onset.

TCR beta CDR3 sequences were amplified from RNA transcripts. In the first-round RT-PCR of the TCR CDR3, the HTBI primer set was used. One entry per CDR3 protein results from TCRdb running MiXCR on the multiplex PCR reads. The top ten clones hold less than 30% of a sample with approximately 510,000 distinct CDR3 sequences, less than 25% of them seen once. This clonotype was found many times. The target antigen is unknown. Per the germline V gene, CDR1 is MNHEY and CDR2 is SVGEGT. Trimming took 6 bases from V and 2 from J, leaving 8 bases between them. The CDR3 contains 13 residues. This receptor was identified in a man aged 18 to 30 with Graves' hyperthyroidism. Material for sequencing was blood. The chain combines TRBV6-2 or TRBV6-3 with TRBJ1-3; no definite D call. The CDR3 region is CASRTAAGNTIYF. CDR3 DNA: TGTGCCAGCAGGACGGCAGCTGGAAACACCATATATTTT.